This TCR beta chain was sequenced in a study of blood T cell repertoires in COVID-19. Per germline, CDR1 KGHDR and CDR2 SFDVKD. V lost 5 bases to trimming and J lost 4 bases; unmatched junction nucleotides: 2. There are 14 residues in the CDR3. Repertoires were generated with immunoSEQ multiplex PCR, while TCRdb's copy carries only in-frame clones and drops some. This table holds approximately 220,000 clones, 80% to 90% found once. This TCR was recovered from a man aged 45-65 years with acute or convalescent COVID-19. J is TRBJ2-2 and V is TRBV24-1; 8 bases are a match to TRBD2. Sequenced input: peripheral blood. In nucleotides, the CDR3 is TGTGCCACCAGTGGCCTAGCGGGCACCGGGGAGCTGTTTTTT. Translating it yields CATSGLAGTGELFF.